The source of this T cell receptor beta chain is a study of blood T cell repertoires in COVID-19. Study summary: The United States, Italy and Spain were the sources of the acute and convalescent COVID-19 samples. T cells, B-cell-depleted T cells, or PBMCs supplied cDNA or gDNA.

In the original workflow: Using reference gene primer amplification, nucleated cell counts were estimated. Clones were read by immunoSEQ multiplex PCR, and TCRdb kept only the in-frame ones, dropping some. The DNA was the basis for D and trimming; V, J and clone size are from that table. Of 80,000 to 100,000 clones in the sample, about nine tenths were seen once. V lost 2 bases to trimming and J lost 4 bases; unmatched junction nucleotides: 4. CDR1 is SGHTA, CDR2 FQGNSA, per germline. The CDR3 is made up of 14 amino acids. Sequencing input: peripheral blood. V usage is TRBV7-2 and J usage is TRBJ1-2, with TRBD1 identical over 7 bases. The TCR comes from a woman in her forties or fifties with active or convalescent COVID-19. The CDR3 coding sequence is TGTGCCAGCAGCTTACAGGGGGTGAGCTATGGCTACACCTTC. This gives the protein CASSLQGVSYGYTF.